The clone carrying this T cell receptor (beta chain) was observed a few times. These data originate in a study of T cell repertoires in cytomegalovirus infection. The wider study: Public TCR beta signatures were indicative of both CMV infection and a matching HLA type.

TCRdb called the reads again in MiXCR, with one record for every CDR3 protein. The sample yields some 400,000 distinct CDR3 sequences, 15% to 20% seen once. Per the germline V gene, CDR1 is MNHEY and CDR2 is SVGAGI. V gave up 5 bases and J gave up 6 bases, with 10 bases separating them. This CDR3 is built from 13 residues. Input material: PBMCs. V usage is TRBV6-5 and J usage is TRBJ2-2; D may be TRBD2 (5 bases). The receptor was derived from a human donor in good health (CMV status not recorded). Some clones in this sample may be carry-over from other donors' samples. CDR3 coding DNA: TGTGCCAGCAGTCCGGGAATTGCCGGGGAGCTGTTTTTT. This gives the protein CASSPGIAGELFF.